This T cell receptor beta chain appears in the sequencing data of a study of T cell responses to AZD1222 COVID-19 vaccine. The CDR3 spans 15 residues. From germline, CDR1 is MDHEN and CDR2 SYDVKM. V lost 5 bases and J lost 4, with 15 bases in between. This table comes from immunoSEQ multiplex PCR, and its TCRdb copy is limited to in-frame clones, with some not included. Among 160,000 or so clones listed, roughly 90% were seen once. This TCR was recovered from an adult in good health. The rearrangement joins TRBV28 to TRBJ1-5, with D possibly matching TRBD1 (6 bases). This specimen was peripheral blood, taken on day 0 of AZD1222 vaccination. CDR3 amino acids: CASSPPGTTNQPQHF. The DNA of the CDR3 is TGTGCCAGCAGTCCCCCCGGGACAACTAATCAGCCCCAGCATTTT.